The source of this TCR beta chain is a study of blood T cell repertoires in COVID-19. Study context: Nucleic acid was either cDNA or gDNA, and it came from T cells, B-cell-depleted T cells, or PBMCs.

The CDR3 consists of 15 residues. V lost 4 bases, J lost 2 bases, and 14 bases lay in between. Germline lookup yields CDR1 SEHNR and CDR2 FQNEAQ (reference sequence). In the authors' workflow: Amplification with reference gene primers provided the estimates of nucleated cell counts. This table comes from immunoSEQ multiplex PCR, and its TCRdb copy is limited to in-frame clones, with some not included. V, J and clone size derive from that table, while D and trimming were established from the DNA sequence. The sample lists approximately 260,000 clones; nearly 90% were seen once. This clone was found a few times.

This chain connects TRBV7-9 to TRBJ1-2, with a tentative D call TRBD1 (6 bases). This TCR derives from a woman between 55 and 75 years old with COVID-19, enrolled during active disease. The sequenced material came from peripheral blood. DNA of the CDR3: TGTGCCAGCAGCTCGGACAGCGTTGGGAACTATGGCTACACCTTC. This sequence encodes CASSSDSVGNYGYTF.